This T cell receptor (beta chain) was recorded in a study of T cell repertoires in cytomegalovirus infection. As for the study in general: Recently identified HLA-C-restricted CMV epitopes were used, and well-studied HLA-B-restricted CMV epitopes were used as well.

TCRdb reprocessed the reads with MiXCR, giving one entry per CDR3 protein. The data contain around 770,000 distinct CDR3 sequences, 25% to 35% of them seen just once; the ten biggest clones take up roughly 13%. Turning to this clonotype: The antigen remains undetermined.

Overall study findings and caveats: Pooled public TCR beta family frequency picked out CMV carriers with the relevant HLA.

This CDR3 spans 14 amino acids. The germline V gene encodes CDR1 DFQATT and CDR2 SNEGSKA (reference sequence). The V segment lost 0 bases and the J segment 4 bases; nucleotides outside the gene matches: 4. This clonotype originated in a human donor in good health (CMV status not recorded). Some clones in this sample may be carry-over from other donors' samples. Sequenced here: cultured CD8+ T cells from PBMCs, sampled from culture after CMV antigen stimulation. The chain links TRBV20-1 to TRBJ2-5; 8 bases are shared with TRBD1. CDR3 bases: TGCAGTGCTAGAGACAGGGGGCTAGGAGAGACCCAGTACTTC. It encodes CSARDRGLGETQYF.